This T cell receptor beta chain came from a study of control samples from healthy donors and cancer patients. The repertoire was sequenced with immunoSEQ multiplex PCR; TCRdb's copy has only in-frame clones and lacks some. The repertoire holds about 140,000 clones, with 75% to 90% as singletons. The specimen was blood. The sequence was obtained from a woman younger than 45 in good health.

CDR3: CASSLAGTLAVDQPQHF. For the CDR3, the DNA is TGTGCCAGCAGCTTAGCGGGGACCCTGGCCGTCGATCAGCCCCAGCATTTT. The chain carries TRBV7-8 and TRBJ1-5, with a weak D call TRBD1 (5 bases). Germline V lookup: CDR1 SGHVS, CDR2 FQNEAQ. CDR3 length equals 17 residues. V was pared by 0 bases and J by 5 bases, with 17 bases between.